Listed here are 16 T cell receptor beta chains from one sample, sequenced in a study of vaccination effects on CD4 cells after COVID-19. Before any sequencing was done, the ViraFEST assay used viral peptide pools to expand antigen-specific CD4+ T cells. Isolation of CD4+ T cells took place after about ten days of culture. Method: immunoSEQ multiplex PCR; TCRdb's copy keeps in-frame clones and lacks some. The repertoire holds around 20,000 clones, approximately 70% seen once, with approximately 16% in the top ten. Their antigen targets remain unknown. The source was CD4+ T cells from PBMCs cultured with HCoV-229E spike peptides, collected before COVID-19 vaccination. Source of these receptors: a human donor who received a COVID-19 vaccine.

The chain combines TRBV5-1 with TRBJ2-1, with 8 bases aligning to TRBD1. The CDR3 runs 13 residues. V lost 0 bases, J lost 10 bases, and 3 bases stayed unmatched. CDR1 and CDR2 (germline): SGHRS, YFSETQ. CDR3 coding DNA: TGCGCCAGCAGCTTGGACAGGGGGTACGAGCAGTTCTTC. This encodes CASSLDRGYEQFF.

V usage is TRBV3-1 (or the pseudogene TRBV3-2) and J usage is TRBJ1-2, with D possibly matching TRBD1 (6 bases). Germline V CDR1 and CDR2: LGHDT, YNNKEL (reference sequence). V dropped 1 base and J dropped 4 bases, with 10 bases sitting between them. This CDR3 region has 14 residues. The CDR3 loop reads CASSQGAGAYGYTF. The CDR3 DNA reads TGTGCCAGCAGCCAAGGGGCAGGGGCCTATGGCTACACCTTC.

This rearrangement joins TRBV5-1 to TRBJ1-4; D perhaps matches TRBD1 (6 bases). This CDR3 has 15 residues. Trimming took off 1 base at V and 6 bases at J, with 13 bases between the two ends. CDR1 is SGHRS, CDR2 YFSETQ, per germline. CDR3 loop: CASSLRGAVDEKLFF. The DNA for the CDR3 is TGCGCCAGCAGCTTGCGGGGGGCTGTGGATGAAAAACTGTTTTTT.

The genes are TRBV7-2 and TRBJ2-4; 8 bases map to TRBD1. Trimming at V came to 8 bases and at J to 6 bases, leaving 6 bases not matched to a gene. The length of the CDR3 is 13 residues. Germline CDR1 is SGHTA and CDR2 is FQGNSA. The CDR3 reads CASGQGWGNIQYF. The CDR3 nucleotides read TGTGCCAGCGGACAGGGTTGGGGAAACATTCAGTACTTC.

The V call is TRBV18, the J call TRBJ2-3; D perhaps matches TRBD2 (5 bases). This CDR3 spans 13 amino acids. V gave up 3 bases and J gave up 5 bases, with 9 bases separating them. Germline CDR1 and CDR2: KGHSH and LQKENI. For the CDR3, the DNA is TGTGCCAGCTCACCGCTACTAGAAGATACGCAGTATTTT. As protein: CASSPLLEDTQYF.

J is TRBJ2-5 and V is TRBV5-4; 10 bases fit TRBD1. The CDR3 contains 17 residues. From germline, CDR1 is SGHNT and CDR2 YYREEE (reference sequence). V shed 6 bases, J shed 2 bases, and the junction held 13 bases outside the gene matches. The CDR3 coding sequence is TGTGCCAGCACCTCGGACAGGGACAGGGGAACACAAGAGACCCAGTACTTC. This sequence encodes CASTSDRDRGTQETQYF.

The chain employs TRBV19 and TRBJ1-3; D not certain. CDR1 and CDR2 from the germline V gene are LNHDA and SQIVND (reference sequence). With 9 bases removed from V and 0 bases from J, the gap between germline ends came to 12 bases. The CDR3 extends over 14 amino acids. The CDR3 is CARRRPASGNTIYF. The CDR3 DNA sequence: TGTGCCAGACGAAGACCAGCCTCTGGAAACACCATATATTTT.

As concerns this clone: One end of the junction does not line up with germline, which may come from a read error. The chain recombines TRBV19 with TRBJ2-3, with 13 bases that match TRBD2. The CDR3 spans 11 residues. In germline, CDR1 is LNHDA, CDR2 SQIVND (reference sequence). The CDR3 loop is CASTGTSGEKF. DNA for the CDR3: TGTGCCAGTACAGGGACTAGCGGGGAGAAGTTT.

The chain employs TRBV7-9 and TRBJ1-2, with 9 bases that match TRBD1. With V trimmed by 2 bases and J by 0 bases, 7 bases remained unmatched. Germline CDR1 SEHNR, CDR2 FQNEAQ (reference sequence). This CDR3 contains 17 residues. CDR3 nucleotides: TGTGCCAGCAGCTTATTCCGGGACAGGGCGTCTAACTATGGCTACACCTTC. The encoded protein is CASSLFRDRASNYGYTF.

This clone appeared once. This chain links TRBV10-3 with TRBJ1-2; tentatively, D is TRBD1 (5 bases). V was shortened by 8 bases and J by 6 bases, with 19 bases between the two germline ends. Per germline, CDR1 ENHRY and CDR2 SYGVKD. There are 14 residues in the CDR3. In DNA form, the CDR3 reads TGTGCCATCTCTGGGCAGGGCGGACTGAATGGCTACACCTTC. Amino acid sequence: CAISGQGGLNGYTF.

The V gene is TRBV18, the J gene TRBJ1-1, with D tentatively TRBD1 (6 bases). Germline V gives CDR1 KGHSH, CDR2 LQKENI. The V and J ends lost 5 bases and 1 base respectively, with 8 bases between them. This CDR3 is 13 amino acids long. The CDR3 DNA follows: TGTGCCAGCTCAACACAGGGGAACACTGAAGCTTTCTTT. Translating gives CASSTQGNTEAFF.

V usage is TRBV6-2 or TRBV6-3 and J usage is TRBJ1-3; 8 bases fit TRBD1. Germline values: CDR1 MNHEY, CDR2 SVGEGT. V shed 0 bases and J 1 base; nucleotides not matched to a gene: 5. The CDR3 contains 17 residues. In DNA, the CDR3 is TGTGCCAGCAGTTACTCGCCGGGACAGGCGTCTGGAAACACCATATATTTT. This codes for CASSYSPGQASGNTIYF.

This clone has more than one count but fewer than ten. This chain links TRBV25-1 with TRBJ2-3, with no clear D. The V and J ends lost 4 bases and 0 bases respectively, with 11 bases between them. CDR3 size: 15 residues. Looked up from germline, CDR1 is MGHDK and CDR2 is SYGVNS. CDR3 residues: CASSGLSFSTDTQYF. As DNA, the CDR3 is TGTGCCAGCAGTGGACTCTCGTTCAGCACAGATACGCAGTATTTT.

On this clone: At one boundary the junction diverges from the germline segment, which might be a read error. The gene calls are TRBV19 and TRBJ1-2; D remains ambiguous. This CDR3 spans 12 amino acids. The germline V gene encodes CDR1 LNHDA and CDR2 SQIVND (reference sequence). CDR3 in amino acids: CACSSIYYGYTF. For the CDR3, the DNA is TGTGCCTGTAGTTCCATATACTATGGCTACACCTTC.

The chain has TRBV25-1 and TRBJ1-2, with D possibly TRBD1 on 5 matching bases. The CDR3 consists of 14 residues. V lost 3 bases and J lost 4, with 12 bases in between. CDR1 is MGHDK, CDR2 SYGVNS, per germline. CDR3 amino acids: CASSDRQRTYGYTF. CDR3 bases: TGTGCCAGCAGTGATAGACAGAGAACCTATGGCTACACCTTC.

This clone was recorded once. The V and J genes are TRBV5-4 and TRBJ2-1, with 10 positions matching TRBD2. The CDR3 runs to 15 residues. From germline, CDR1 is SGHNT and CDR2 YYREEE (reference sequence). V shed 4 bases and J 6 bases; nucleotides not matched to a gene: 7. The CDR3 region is CASSNSGGAFNEQFF. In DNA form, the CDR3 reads TGTGCCAGCAGCAACAGCGGGGGGGCCTTCAATGAGCAGTTCTTC.